This T cell receptor beta chain came from a study of blood T cell repertoires in COVID-19. Patients at the Seattle site were enrolled during active infection and followed longitudinally. CDR1 SGHNT and CDR2 YENEEA come from the germline V gene. The CDR3 runs to 13 residues. Trimming left V 1 base short and J 4 bases short, with 7 bases between. In the original analysis: Researchers report that nucleated cell counts were estimated from reference gene primer amplification. Some clones are missing from TCRdb's copy, which holds only in-frame ones; the method was immunoSEQ multiplex PCR. The DNA was the basis for D and trimming; V, J and clone size are from that table. The repertoire has some 520,000 clones, roughly nine tenths of them found once; the top ten carry about 0.91%.

Specimen: peripheral blood. This sequence joins TRBV11-3 and TRBJ1-1; unclear D gene. The clonotype was recovered from a man between 18 and 29 years old with COVID-19, enrolled during active disease. The CDR3 loop is CASSLVAGTEAFF. CDR3 nucleotide sequence: TGTGCCAGCAGCTTAGTGGCTGGCACTGAAGCTTTCTTT.